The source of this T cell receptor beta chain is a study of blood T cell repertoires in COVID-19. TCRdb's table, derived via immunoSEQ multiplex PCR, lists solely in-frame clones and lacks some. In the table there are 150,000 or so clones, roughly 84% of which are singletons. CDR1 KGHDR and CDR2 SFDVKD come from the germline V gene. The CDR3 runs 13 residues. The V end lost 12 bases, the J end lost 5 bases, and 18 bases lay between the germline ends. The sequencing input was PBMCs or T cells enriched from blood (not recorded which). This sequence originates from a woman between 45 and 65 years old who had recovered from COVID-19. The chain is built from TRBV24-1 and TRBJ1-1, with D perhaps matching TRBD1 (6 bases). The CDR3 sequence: CASSSGEGTEAFF. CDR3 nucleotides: TGTGCCTCCTCCTCAGGGGAGGGGACTGAAGCTTTCTTT.